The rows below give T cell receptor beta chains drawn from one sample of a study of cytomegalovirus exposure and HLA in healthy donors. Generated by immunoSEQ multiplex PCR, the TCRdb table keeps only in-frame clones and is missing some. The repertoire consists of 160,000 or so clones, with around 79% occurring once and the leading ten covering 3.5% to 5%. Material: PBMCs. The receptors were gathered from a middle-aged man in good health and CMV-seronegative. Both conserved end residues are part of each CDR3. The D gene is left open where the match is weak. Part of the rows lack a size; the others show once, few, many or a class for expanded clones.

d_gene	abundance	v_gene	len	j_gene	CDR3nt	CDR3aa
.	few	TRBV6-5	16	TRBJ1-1	TGTGCCAGCAGTTCCTTTAACCCTTCAGGGGTGACTGAAGCTTTCTTT	CASSSFNPSGVTEAFF
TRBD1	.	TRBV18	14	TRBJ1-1	TGTGCCAGCTCTCCGGGACAGGGGAACACTGAAGCTTTCTTT	CASSPGQGNTEAFF
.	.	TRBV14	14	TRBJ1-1	TGTGCCAGCAGCCAAGATGTGGGTAGGGGTGAAGCTTTCTTT	CASSQDVGRGEAFF
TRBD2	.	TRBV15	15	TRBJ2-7	TGTGCCACCAGCAGAGACGGACTAGCGGGGGCGGAGCAGTACTTC	CATSRDGLAGAEQYF
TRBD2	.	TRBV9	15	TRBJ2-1	TGTGCCAGCAGCGTAGCACTAGCGGGGTACAATGAGCAGTTCTTC	CASSVALAGYNEQFF
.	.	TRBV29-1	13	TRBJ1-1	TGCAGCGTTGAACAGGGGTTGAACACTGAAGCTTTCTTT	CSVEQGLNTEAFF
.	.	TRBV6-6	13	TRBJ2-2	TGTGCCAGCAGTTTAGGGGTAGGCGGGGAGCTGTTTTTT	CASSLGVGGELFF
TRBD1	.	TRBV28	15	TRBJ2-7	TGTGCCAGCAGTCGGACAGGGAAAAGTTTCTACGAGCAGTACTTC	CASSRTGKSFYEQYF
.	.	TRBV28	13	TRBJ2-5	TGTGCCAGCAGACTCCCAGGGGTGGAGACCCAGTACTTC	CASRLPGVETQYF
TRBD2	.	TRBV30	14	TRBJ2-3	TGTGCCTGGAGTCTAAGCGGGGGGACAGATACGCAGTATTTT	CAWSLSGGTDTQYF
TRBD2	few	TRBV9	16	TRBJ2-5	TGTGCCAGCAGCCCAGGGACTAGCCTGTACCAAGAGACCCAGTACTTC	CASSPGTSLYQETQYF
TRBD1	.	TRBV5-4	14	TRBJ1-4	TGTGCCAGCAGCCGTGACAGGGTGGACGAAAAACTGTTTTTT	CASSRDRVDEKLFF
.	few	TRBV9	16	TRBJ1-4	TGTGCCAGCACGAAGTCCCCAGGGGTCAGTCGTGAAAAACTGTTTTTT	CASTKSPGVSREKLFF
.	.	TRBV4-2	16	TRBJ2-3	TGTGCCAGCAGCCAAGATATATGGGGCAGCACAGATACGCAGTATTTT	CASSQDIWGSTDTQYF
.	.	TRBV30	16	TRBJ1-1	TGTGCCTGGAGTCTGGCAGGAGGGGCTATGAACACTGAAGCTTTCTTT	CAWSLAGGAMNTEAFF
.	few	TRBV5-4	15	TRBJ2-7	TGTGCCAGCAGCTTGGGGTCCGTTAGCTCCTACGAGCAGTACTTC	CASSLGSVSSYEQYF
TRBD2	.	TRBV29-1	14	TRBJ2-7	TGCAGCGCCTCCCCGGGGGGACTACCCTACGAGCAGTACTTC	CSASPGGLPYEQYF
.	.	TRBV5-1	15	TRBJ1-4	TGCGCCAGCAGCTTGGAGACAGCAACTAATGAAAAACTGTTTTTT	CASSLETATNEKLFF
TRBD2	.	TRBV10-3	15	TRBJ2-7	TGTGCCACAACCCCCCAGCGGGGCCTCTCCTACGAGCAGTACTTC	CATTPQRGLSYEQYF
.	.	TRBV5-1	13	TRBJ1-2	TGCGCCAGCAGCGTCAGAGGGGAGGGCGGCTACACCTTC	CASSVRGEGGYTF
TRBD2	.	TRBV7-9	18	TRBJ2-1	TGTGCCAGCAGCACGCGCCTACCGGGACTAGCGGGGGAAGGGGAGCAGTTCTTC	CASSTRLPGLAGEGEQFF
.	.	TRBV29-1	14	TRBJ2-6	TGCAGCGTAACAGGGCCCTCTGGGGCCAACGTCCTGACTTTC	CSVTGPSGANVLTF
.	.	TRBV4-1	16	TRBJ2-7	TGCGCCAGCAGCTCAGTTGGTGGGAGGGGGTTAAACGAGCAGTACTTC	CASSSVGGRGLNEQYF
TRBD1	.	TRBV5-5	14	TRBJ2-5	TGTGCCAGCAGCAAGACAGGGGAAGAAGAGACCCAGTACTTC	CASSKTGEEETQYF
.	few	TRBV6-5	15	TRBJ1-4	TGTGCCAGCAGTTACTCTGGGGGCCGTAATGAAAAACTGTTTTTT	CASSYSGGRNEKLFF
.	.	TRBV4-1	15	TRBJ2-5	TGCGCCAGCAGCCATCCTATCGCGGAGAGAGAGACCCAGTACTTC	CASSHPIAERETQYF
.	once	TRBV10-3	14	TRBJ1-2	TGTGCCATCAGTCAGGGGTCAGGAGACTATGGCTACACCTTC	CAISQGSGDYGYTF
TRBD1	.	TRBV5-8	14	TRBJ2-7	TGTGCCAGCAGCAACCGGGACAGGGTCCTAGGGCAGTACTTC	CASSNRDRVLGQYF
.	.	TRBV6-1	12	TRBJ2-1	TGTGCCAGCAGTCCTACGGGGTTTGAGCAGTTCTTC	CASSPTGFEQFF
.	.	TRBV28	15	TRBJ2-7	TGTGCCAGCGGGGGCGGTGGCTCGACCTCCTACGAGCAGTACTTC	CASGGGGSTSYEQYF
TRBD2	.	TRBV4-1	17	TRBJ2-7	TGCGCCAGCAGCCAAGTTAGCGGGGGGGCAGGCACCTACGAGCAGTACTTC	CASSQVSGGAGTYEQYF
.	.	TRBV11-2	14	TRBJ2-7	TGTGCCAGCAGCTCCGAAGGGGGGGTTTACGAGCAGTACTTC	CASSSEGGVYEQYF
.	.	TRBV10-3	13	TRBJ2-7	TGTGCCATCAGTGAGTCGTCGCGTGGCGAGCAGTACTTC	CAISESSRGEQYF
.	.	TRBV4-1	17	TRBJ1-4	TGCGCCAGCAGCCAAGCGTCCCACAGGGCAATTAATGAAAAACTGTTTTTT	CASSQASHRAINEKLFF
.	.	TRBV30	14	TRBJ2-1	TGTGCCTGGAGTGAATGGAGTTCCTACAATGAGCAGTTCTTC	CAWSEWSSYNEQFF
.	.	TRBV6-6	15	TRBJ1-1	TGTGCCAGCAGTTACTCGAGGGCAGCCAACACTGAAGCTTTCTTT	CASSYSRAANTEAFF
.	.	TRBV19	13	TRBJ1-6	TGTGCCAGTAGTCAGGGTGGTGGTTCACCCCTCCACTTT	CASSQGGGSPLHF
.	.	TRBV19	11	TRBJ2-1	TGTGCGGTTCAGGGTCGGAATGAGCAGTTCTTC	CAVQGRNEQFF
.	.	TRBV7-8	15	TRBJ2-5	TGTGCCAGCAGCTTGCGGCGGAGCGTTCAAGAGACCCAGTACTTC	CASSLRRSVQETQYF
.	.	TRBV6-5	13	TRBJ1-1	TGTGCCAGCAGTTACCAGGCATTTACTGAAGCTTTCTTT	CASSYQAFTEAFF
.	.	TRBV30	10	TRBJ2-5	TGTGCATCTGCGAAAAGGACCCAGTACTTC	CASAKRTQYF
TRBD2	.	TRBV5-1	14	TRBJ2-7	TGCGCCAGCAGCCCGGGACTAGCGGGGGCTCAGCAGTACTTC	CASSPGLAGAQQYF
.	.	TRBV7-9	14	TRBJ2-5	TGTGCCAGCAGCCGAATCGACAGGCAAGAGACCCAGTACTTC	CASSRIDRQETQYF
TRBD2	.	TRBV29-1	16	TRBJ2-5	TGCAGCGTTGCCCGCGGGACTAGCGGGGTTCAAGAGACCCAGTACTTC	CSVARGTSGVQETQYF
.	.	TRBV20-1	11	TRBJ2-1	TGCAGTGCTCCACAGGGTCATGAGCAGTTCTTC	CSAPQGHEQFF
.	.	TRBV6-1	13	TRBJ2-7	TGTGCCAGCAGTGCGGGACTGAGCTACGAGCAGTACTTC	CASSAGLSYEQYF
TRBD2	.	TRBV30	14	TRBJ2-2	TGTGCCTGGAGGGGGAGGGGGAACACCGGGGAGCTGTTTTTT	CAWRGRGNTGELFF
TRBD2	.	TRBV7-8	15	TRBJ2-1	TGTGCCAGCAGCGAAGCGGGGGTCTCCTACAATGAGCAGTTCTTC	CASSEAGVSYNEQFF
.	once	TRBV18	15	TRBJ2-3	TGTGCCAGCTCACCATCCGAGGGTCCGACAGATACGCAGTATTTT	CASSPSEGPTDTQYF
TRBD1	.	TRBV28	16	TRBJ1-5	TGTGCCAGCAGCCGGACAGGGCGATCCAGCAATCAGCCCCAGCATTTT	CASSRTGRSSNQPQHF
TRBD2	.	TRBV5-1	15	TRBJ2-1	TGCGCCAGCAGCTTGGAACTAGCGGGGGGCAAGGAGCAGTTCTTC	CASSLELAGGKEQFF
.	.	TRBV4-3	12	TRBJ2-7	TGCGCCAGCAGCCAAGACCCTAACGAGCAGTACTTC	CASSQDPNEQYF
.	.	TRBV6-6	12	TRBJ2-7	TGTGCCAGCAGTTCGGGAAATTACGAGCAGTACTTC	CASSSGNYEQYF
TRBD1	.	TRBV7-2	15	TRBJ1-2	TGTGCCAGCAGCCTAAGGACAGGGGGCGACTATGGCTACACCTTC	CASSLRTGGDYGYTF
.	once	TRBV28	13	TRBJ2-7	TGTGCCAGCAGGGTGCAGAGCGCCTACGAGCAGTACTTC	CASRVQSAYEQYF
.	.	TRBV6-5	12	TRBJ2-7	TGTGCCAGCAGTTACTCCCTCGACGAGCAGTACTTC	CASSYSLDEQYF
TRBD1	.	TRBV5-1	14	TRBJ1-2	TGCGCCAGCAGCCCTGACAGGGCGGCTGATGGCTACACCTTC	CASSPDRAADGYTF
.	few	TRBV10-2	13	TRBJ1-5	TGCGCCAGCAGAGACAGGCCGAATCAGCCCCAGCATTTT	CASRDRPNQPQHF